A single T cell receptor (beta chain) is shown here with its context. No antigen is known for it. This sample is drawn from a study of cytomegalovirus exposure and HLA in healthy donors. Across the study: The study placed around 80% of its 398 genotyped donors in the Caucasian-associated ancestry cluster.

The PCR was carried out with 60 Vbeta primers and 13 Jbeta primers. TCRdb's table, derived via immunoSEQ multiplex PCR, lists solely in-frame clones and lacks some. The table has about 240,000 clones, approximately 81% seen once. Study-wide results and caveats: Analyzed later, most CMV-associated TCR beta chains appeared HLA-restricted.

The receptor was isolated from a girl under 10 years old in good health and CMV-seronegative. The sequencing sample was made of PBMCs.

This chain's CDR3 is CASSGVRGTAGELFF. As DNA, the CDR3 is TGTGCCAGCAGTGGAGTGAGGGGGACGGCCGGGGAGCTGTTTTTT. This chain connects TRBV2 to TRBJ2-2; tentatively, D is TRBD1 (6 bases). This CDR3 spans 15 amino acids. V was trimmed by 4 bases and J by 6 bases, leaving 15 bases between them. The V gene's germline CDR1 is SNHLY and CDR2 FYNNEI.